These 2 T cell receptor beta chains originate from one sample sequenced in a study of blood T cells in healthy people across ages. A second PCR, run for roughly 7 to 11 cycles, used a sample-barcoded 5' primer plus a J-beta primer mix. Via MiXCR, TCRdb re-called the 5' RACE reads, giving one row per CDR3 protein. The sample contains 550,000 to 750,000 distinct CDR3 sequences, around 21% of which appear only once. The sequenced material came from blood. These receptors were taken from a man between 65 and 79 years old in good health.

This clonotype has at least ten counts. Its ends do not fully match the called genes, so a read error is possible. The CDR3 sequence is CASSRGQGDLNTEAFF. The CDR3 DNA is TGTGCCAGCAGCCGCGGACAGGGCGACTTGAACACTGAAGCCTTCTTT. This sequence joins TRBV11-3 and TRBJ1-1; 8 bases map to TRBD1. CDR1 and CDR2 from the germline V gene are SGHNT and YENEEA. This CDR3 spans 16 amino acids.

The table lists this clonotype with a few counts. The rearrangement links TRBV20-1 to TRBJ2-7, with D uncertain. Germline V gene sequence: CDR1 DFQATT, CDR2 SNEGSKA (reference sequence). Trimming pared 3 bases from V and 1 base from J, leaving 10 bases between. This CDR3 is built from 13 residues. CDR3 amino acids: CSASPPKSYEQYF. The CDR3 nucleotides read TGCAGTGCTAGTCCGCCGAAATCCTACGAGCAGTACTTC.